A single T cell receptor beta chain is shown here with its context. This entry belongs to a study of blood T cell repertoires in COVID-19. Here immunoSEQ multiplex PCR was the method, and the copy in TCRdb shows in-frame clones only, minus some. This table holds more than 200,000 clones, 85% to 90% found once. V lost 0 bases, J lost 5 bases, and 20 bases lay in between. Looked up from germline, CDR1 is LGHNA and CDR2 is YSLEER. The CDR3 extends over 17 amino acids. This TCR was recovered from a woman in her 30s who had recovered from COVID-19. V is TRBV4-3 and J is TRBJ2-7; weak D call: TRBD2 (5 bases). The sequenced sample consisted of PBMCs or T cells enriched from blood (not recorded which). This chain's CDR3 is CASSQDPGPGIWDEQYF. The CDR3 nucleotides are TGCGCCAGCAGCCAAGATCCTGGACCGGGGATTTGGGACGAGCAGTACTTC.